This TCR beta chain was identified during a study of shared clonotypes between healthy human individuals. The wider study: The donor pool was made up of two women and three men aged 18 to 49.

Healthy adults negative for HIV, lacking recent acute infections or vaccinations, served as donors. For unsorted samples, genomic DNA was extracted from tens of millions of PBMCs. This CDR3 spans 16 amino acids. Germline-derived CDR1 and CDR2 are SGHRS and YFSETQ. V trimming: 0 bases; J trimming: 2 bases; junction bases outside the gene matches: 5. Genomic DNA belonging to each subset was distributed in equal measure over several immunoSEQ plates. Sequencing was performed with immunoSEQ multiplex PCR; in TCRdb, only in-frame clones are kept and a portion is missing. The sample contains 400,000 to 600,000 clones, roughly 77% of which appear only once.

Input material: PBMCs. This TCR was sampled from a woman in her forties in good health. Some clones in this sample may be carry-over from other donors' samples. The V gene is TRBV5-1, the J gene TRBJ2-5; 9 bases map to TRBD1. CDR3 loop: CASSLGGQGLQETQYF. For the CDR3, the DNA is TGCGCCAGCAGCTTGGGAGGACAGGGGTTACAAGAGACCCAGTACTTC.